These 8 T cell receptor beta chains originate from one sample sequenced in a study of T cell clusters in autoimmune cytopenias. Each sample's input was roughly 250 ng genomic DNA, some 40,000 genome equivalents. Multiplex touch-down PCR amplified TRB using TRB-A and TRB-B pools in one tube. From the multiplex PCR reads, TCRdb lists one entry per CDR3 protein and no DNA. Here the sample table reports some 9,600 distinct CDR3 sequences. Specimen: peripheral blood. The receptors stem from a human donor with an autoimmune cytopenia or autoimmune hepatitis (not recorded which).

The rearrangement links TRBV20-1 to TRBJ2-3; without DNA, the TCRdb call of TRBD2 cannot be checked. The CDR3 contains 19 residues. CDR1 DFQATT and CDR2 SNEGSKA come from the germline V gene (reference sequence). The CDR3 loop reads CSASRTSGYQTGLTDTQYF.

By frequency, this clonotype is medium-sized. The chain couples TRBV6-5 to TRBJ1-2. The CDR3 totals 12 residues. In germline, CDR1 is MNHEY, CDR2 SVGAGI. CDR3 sequence: CASSYSNSGYTF.

The V gene is TRBV5-1, the J gene TRBJ2-1; absent DNA, TCRdb's TRBD1 call cannot be checked. This CDR3 contains 15 residues. CDR1 and CDR2 from the germline V gene are SGHRS and YFSETQ. The CDR3 loop is CASSLDRGAYNEQFF.

The V call is TRBV20-1, the J call TRBJ1-6; TCRdb names TRBD1, which stays unverified in the absence of DNA. In germline, CDR1 is DFQATT, CDR2 SNEGSKA (reference sequence). This CDR3 has 13 residues. The CDR3 sequence is CSANTGGNSPLHF.

This chain links TRBV10-3 with TRBJ1-5. From germline, CDR1 is ENHRY and CDR2 SYGVKD. This CDR3 comprises 13 residues. CDR3 sequence: CAISGTSNQPQHF.

In terms of frequency, this clonotype is medium-sized. The rearrangement uses TRBV6-6 and TRBJ2-5; the TCRdb call, TRBD1, lacks DNA for checking. This CDR3 has 13 residues. CDR1 MNHNY and CDR2 SVGAGI come from the germline V gene (reference sequence). CDR3 amino acids: CASTLRGQETQYF.

The rearrangement links TRBV5-4 to TRBJ2-7; TCRdb's D gene call, TRBD1, goes unchecked for lack of DNA. The CDR3 is 13 residues long. Germline V gene sequence: CDR1 SGHNT, CDR2 YYREEE (reference sequence). CDR3 region: CASNPGQGGEQYF.

This chain joins TRBV5-4 and TRBJ2-5. This CDR3 spans 13 amino acids. Per germline, CDR1 SGHNT and CDR2 YYREEE (reference sequence). CDR3: CASSPRTQETQYF.